This TCR beta chain derives from a study of T cells in Graves' hyperthyroidism and ophthalmopathy. Whole-study results and caveats: Peripheral blood also featured most of the thyroid clonotypes expanded above 0.001. A 13 V-J signature model discriminated ophthalmopathy versus stable hyperthyroidism.

This clonotype turned up a few times. Its specificity is unknown. Trimming removed 4 bases at V and 4 bases at J, with 11 bases between. Per germline, CDR1 SGHTA and CDR2 FQGNSA. There are 14 residues in the CDR3. Researchers took RNA transcripts and amplified the TCR beta CDR3 regions from them. The HTBI primer set was used in a first-round RT-PCR of the TCR CDR3. TCRdb redid the calling of the multiplex PCR reads with MiXCR, one entry per CDR3 protein. The repertoire holds 250,000 to 350,000 distinct CDR3 sequences, with over 15% as singletons. The receptor was derived from an older woman with Graves' ophthalmopathy. The sequencing sample was made of blood. The rearrangement links TRBV7-2 to TRBJ1-3; D is possibly TRBD1 (5 bases). CDR3 amino acids: CASSWTSSGNTIYF. The CDR3 nucleotides read TGTGCCAGCAGCTGGACATCGTCCGGAAACACCATATATTTT.